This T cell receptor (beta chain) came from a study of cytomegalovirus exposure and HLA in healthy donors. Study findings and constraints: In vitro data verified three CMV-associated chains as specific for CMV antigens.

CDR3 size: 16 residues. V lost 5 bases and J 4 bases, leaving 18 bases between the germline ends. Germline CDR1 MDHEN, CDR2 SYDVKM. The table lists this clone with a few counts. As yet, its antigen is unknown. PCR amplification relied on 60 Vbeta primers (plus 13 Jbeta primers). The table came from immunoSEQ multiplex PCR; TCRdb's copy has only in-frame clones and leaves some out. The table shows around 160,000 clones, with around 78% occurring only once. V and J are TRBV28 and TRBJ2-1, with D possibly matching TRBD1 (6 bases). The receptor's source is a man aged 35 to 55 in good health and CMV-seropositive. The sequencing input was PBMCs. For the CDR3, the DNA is TGTGCCAGCAGTACCTCTTGGACAGAGTTATACAATGAGCAGTTCTTC. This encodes CASSTSWTELYNEQFF.